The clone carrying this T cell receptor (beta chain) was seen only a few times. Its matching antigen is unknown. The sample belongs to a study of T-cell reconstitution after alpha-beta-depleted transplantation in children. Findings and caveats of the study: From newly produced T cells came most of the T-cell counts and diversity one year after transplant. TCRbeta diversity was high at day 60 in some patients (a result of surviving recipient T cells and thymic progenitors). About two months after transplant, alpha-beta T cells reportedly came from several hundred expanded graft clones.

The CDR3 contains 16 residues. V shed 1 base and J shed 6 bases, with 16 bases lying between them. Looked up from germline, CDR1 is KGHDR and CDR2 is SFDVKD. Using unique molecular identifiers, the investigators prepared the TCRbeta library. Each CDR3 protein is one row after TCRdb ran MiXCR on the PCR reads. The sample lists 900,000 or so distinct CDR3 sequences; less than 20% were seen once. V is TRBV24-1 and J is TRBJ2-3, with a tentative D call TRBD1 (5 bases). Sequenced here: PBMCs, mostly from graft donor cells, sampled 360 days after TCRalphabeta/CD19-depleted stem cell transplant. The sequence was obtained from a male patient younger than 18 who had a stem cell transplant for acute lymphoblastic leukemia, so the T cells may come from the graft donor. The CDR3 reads CATSDFGAWGRDTQYF. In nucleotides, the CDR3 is TGTGCCACCAGTGATTTTGGGGCATGGGGTAGGGATACGCAGTATTTT.